This passage covers 8 T cell receptor beta chains from one sample sequenced in a study of T cell responses to AZD1222 COVID-19 vaccine. This table comes from immunoSEQ multiplex PCR, and its TCRdb copy is limited to in-frame clones, with some not included. The sample holds about 140,000 clones, approximately 90% seen once. The specimen comprised peripheral blood, sampled on day 0 of AZD1222 vaccination. The receptors were sampled from an adult in good health.

J is TRBJ2-3 and V is TRBV6-6; 12 bases align to TRBD2. The CDR3 is 15 amino acids. V lost 6 bases, J lost 4 bases, and 5 bases stayed unmatched. CDR1 is MNHNY and CDR2 is SVGAGI in the germline V gene (reference sequence). The CDR3 region is CASSKLAGGSDTQYF. The CDR3, as DNA: TGTGCCAGCAGCAAACTAGCGGGGGGTTCAGATACGCAGTATTTT.

V and J are TRBV29-1 and TRBJ1-2; D uncertain. The CDR3 has 11 residues. Trimming pared 4 bases from V and 4 bases from J, leaving 7 bases between. Germline V gene data show CDR1 as SQVTM and CDR2 as ANQGSEA. The CDR3 region is CSVVEVYGYTF. The DNA of the CDR3 is TGCAGCGTTGTTGAGGTCTATGGCTACACCTTC.

This clone is a singleton in its sample. This chain joins TRBV7-3 and TRBJ2-7; 8 bases fit TRBD2. The CDR3 runs to 15 residues. Germline V CDR1 and CDR2: SGHTA, FQGTGA. Trimming removed 5 bases from V and 0 bases from J; junction bases left unmatched: 6. The CDR3 loop is CASSPSGSHSYEQYF. The CDR3 bases are TGTGCCAGCAGCCCAAGCGGGAGTCACTCCTACGAGCAGTACTTC.

V and J are TRBV6-6 and TRBJ1-1; D is perhaps TRBD1 (6 bases). Deletions cut 6 bases from V and 0 bases from J, with 8 bases between. The CDR3 totals 13 residues. Germline-derived CDR1 and CDR2 are MNHNY and SVGAGI (reference sequence). CDR3 nucleotide sequence: TGTGCCAGCAGCACAGGGATGAACACTGAAGCTTTCTTT. Protein: CASSTGMNTEAFF.

This clone was recorded only once. In DNA form, the CDR3 reads TGTGCCAGCAGTGATGGGACAGGTGAAAAACTGTTTTTT. Protein sequence: CASSDGTGEKLFF. V is TRBV2 and J is TRBJ1-4; 8 nucleotides line up with TRBD1. V lost 3 bases to trimming and J lost 7 bases; unmatched junction nucleotides: 1. CDR3 length equals 13 residues. Looked up from germline, CDR1 is SNHLY and CDR2 is FYNNEI.

The rearrangement joins TRBV6-1 to TRBJ1-1, with a weak D call TRBD1 (5 bases). Trimming shortened V by 6 bases and J by 6 bases, and 20 bases separated the two germline ends. Germline V lookup: CDR1 MNHNS, CDR2 SASEGT. The CDR3 contains 15 residues. CDR3 in amino acids: CASRPGTLDTAEAFF. CDR3 coding DNA: TGTGCCAGCAGGCCCGGGACCCTTGATACCGCTGAAGCTTTCTTT.

The rearrangement joins TRBV11-2 to TRBJ2-1; D not resolved. The CDR3 runs to 14 residues. CDR1 SGHAT and CDR2 FQNNGV come from the germline V gene. V shed 5 bases and J shed 3 bases, with 11 bases lying between them. As DNA, the CDR3 is TGTGCCAGCAGCACCCGACCGGGCTACAATGAGCAGTTCTTC. Amino acid sequence: CASSTRPGYNEQFF.

The chain has TRBV5-1 and TRBJ2-1; D is perhaps TRBD2 (5 bases). Looked up from germline, CDR1 is SGHRS and CDR2 is YFSETQ. This CDR3 has 15 amino acids. Trimming shortened V by 3 bases and J by 1 base, and 11 bases separated the two germline ends. CDR3 residues: CASSSQRPSYNEQFF. In DNA form, the CDR3 reads TGCGCCAGCAGCTCCCAGCGGCCTTCCTACAATGAGCAGTTCTTC. Variable domain in full (rest from reference TRBV5-1 and TRBJ2-1): KAGVTQTPRYLIKTRGQQVTLSCSPISGHRSVSWYQQTPGQGLQFLFEYFSETQRNKGNFPGRFSGRQFSNSRSEMNVSTLELGDSALYLCASSSQRPSYNEQFFGPGTRLTVL.